The 26 T cell receptor beta chains given below trace back to one sample, sequenced in a study of T cell responses to AZD1222 COVID-19 vaccine. This table comes from immunoSEQ multiplex PCR, and its TCRdb copy is limited to in-frame clones, with some not included. The sample carries around 180,000 clones, just over 90% recorded once. Sample: peripheral blood, taken on day 0 of AZD1222 vaccination. The receptors originated from an adult in good health.

V and J are TRBV4-1 and TRBJ2-5; TRBD1 aligns across 7 bases. CDR3 length: 14 amino acids. Losses at the gene ends were 2 bases for V and 5 bases for J; bases not matched to a gene: 5. Germline assignment: CDR1 MGHRA and CDR2 YSYEKL. The CDR3 DNA follows: TGCGCCAGCAGCCAAAGGGAAGGGGGCGAGACCCAGTACTTC. This sequence encodes CASSQREGGETQYF.

The genes are TRBV9 and TRBJ1-5, with D possibly being TRBD1 (5 bases). Germline CDR1 reads SGDLS; CDR2 reads YYNGEE. Trimming took off 0 bases at V and 3 bases at J, with 10 bases between the two ends. CDR3 size: 15 residues. The CDR3 is CASSVGKGLNQPQHF. The CDR3 nucleotides read TGTGCCAGCAGCGTAGGAAAGGGGCTCAATCAGCCCCAGCATTTT.

This chain uses TRBV2 with TRBJ2-5; 10 bases fit TRBD2. The CDR3 sequence is 17 residues long. The V segment lost 6 bases and the J segment 2 bases; nucleotides outside the gene matches: 12. Germline lookup yields CDR1 SNHLY and CDR2 FYNNEI. This chain's CDR3 is CASSKGASGGTQETQYF. The CDR3 DNA follows: TGTGCCAGCAGCAAGGGGGCTAGCGGGGGTACTCAAGAGACCCAGTACTTC.

This chain connects TRBV6-5 to TRBJ2-7; 9 bases agree with TRBD1. The V gene's germline CDR1 is MNHEY and CDR2 SVGAGI. This CDR3 contains 15 residues. V shed 1 base and J 5 bases; nucleotides not matched to a gene: 6. The CDR3 is CASSYYLGTGNEQYF. The DNA of the CDR3 is TGTGCCAGCAGTTACTATCTCGGGACAGGGAACGAGCAGTACTTC.

The genes are TRBV19 and TRBJ1-1; 7 nucleotides agree with TRBD1. The CDR3 consists of 14 residues. CDR1 and CDR2 (germline): LNHDA, SQIVND (reference sequence). V shed 10 bases and J 0 bases; nucleotides not matched to a gene: 8. The CDR3 here is CATTQGQLNTEAFF. CDR3 nucleotide sequence: TGTGCCACCACCCAGGGACAGTTGAACACTGAAGCTTTCTTT.

The chain combines TRBV5-6 with TRBJ1-2; no clear D gene. The CDR3 totals 13 residues. V was shortened by 5 bases and J by 0 bases, with 8 bases between the two germline ends. Germline loops: CDR1 SGHDT, CDR2 YYEEEE. The CDR3 region is CASRPPANYGYTF. In DNA, the CDR3 is TGTGCCAGCAGACCCCCAGCTAACTATGGCTACACCTTC. Combining the CDR3 with reference TRBV5-6 and TRBJ1-2 gives the whole variable domain DAGVTQSPTHLIKTRGQQVTLRCSPKSGHDTVSWYQQALGQGPQFIFQYYEEEERQRGNFPDRFSGHQFPNYSSELNVNALLLGDSALYLCASRPPANYGYTFGSGTRLTVV.

The V gene is TRBV5-1, the J gene TRBJ1-2; D might be TRBD1 (6 bases). This CDR3 has 15 amino acids. Per the germline V gene, CDR1 is SGHRS and CDR2 is YFSETQ. V shed 4 bases and J shed 8 bases, with 21 bases lying between them. The CDR3, as DNA: TGCGCCAGCAGCACAGACCTACAGGGAGCAAAAGGCTACACCTTC. It encodes CASSTDLQGAKGYTF.

The chain uses TRBV6-2 or TRBV6-3 and TRBJ1-5, with TRBD1 matching 7 bases. Germline CDR1 and CDR2: MNHEY and SVGEGT. The CDR3 covers 17 residues. V gave up 5 bases and J gave up 0 bases; unmatched junction bases: 10. In DNA, the CDR3 is TGTGCCAGCAGTATTTCGGGACAGTTATATAGCAATCAGCCCCAGCATTTT. Translating it yields CASSISGQLYSNQPQHF.

The V gene is TRBV7-2, the J gene TRBJ2-7; TRBD1 matches at 9 bases. The V and J ends lost 5 bases and 7 bases, in that order; junction bases with no gene match: 12. The CDR3 is 15 residues long. CDR1 SGHTA and CDR2 FQGNSA come from the germline V gene. CDR3 DNA: TGTGCCAGCAGCCCCCCGGGACAGGGATTAGGGGAGCAGTACTTC. This sequence encodes CASSPPGQGLGEQYF.

V and J are TRBV4-1 and TRBJ2-7; tentative D call: TRBD2 (5 bases). The ends were cut back, 0 bases at V and 3 bases at J, with 18 bases in the middle. There are 17 residues in the CDR3. The germline CDR1 and CDR2 sequences are MGHRA and YSYEKL. The CDR3 sequence is CASSQEAVQVGIYEQYF. The CDR3 coding sequence is TGCGCCAGCAGCCAAGAAGCAGTCCAGGTCGGGATCTACGAGCAGTACTTC.

V is TRBV7-9 and J is TRBJ1-4, with 8 bases fitting TRBD1. Germline V gene sequence: CDR1 SEHNR, CDR2 FQNEAQ (reference sequence). V lost 6 bases, J lost 8 bases, and 14 bases stayed unmatched. This CDR3 is 16 amino acids long. CDR3 residues: CASSPTSGGSREKLFF. The CDR3 nucleotides read TGTGCCAGCAGTCCAACCTCAGGGGGCAGTCGGGAAAAACTGTTTTTT.

Here the CDR3 reads CASSIVGGGTGELFF. In DNA, the CDR3 is TGTGCCAGTAGTATAGTGGGGGGAGGCACCGGGGAGCTGTTTTTT. The chain recombines TRBV19 with TRBJ2-2; a weak D match, TRBD2 (6 bases). Deletions cut 1 base from V and 4 bases from J, with 10 bases between. The CDR3 runs to 15 residues. Germline loops: CDR1 LNHDA, CDR2 SQIVND (reference sequence).

The V call is TRBV5-6, the J call TRBJ2-2; weak D call: TRBD2 (7 bases). Germline CDR1 SGHDT, CDR2 YYEEEE. V shed 2 bases and J shed 4 bases, with 12 bases lying between them. This CDR3 is 15 amino acids long. As DNA, the CDR3 is TGTGCCAGCAGCTTAAGAGGGGGGGTCACCGGGGAGCTGTTTTTT. This translates into CASSLRGGVTGELFF.

J is TRBJ2-1 and V is TRBV7-2; maybe TRBD2 (6 bases). Trimming removed 1 base from V and 1 base from J, with 11 bases in between. Germline V gene data show CDR1 as SGHTA and CDR2 as FQGNSA. This CDR3 has 16 residues. The CDR3 sequence: CASSLDAGGSYNEQFF. As DNA, the CDR3 is TGTGCCAGCAGCTTAGATGCCGGGGGTTCCTACAATGAGCAGTTCTTC.

The rearrangement joins TRBV5-5 to TRBJ1-4; no clear D. This CDR3 region has 15 residues. From germline, CDR1 is SGHKS and CDR2 YYEKEE (reference sequence). Between the trimmed V and J ends, which lost 0 bases and 4 bases, there was a span of 10 bases. The CDR3 loop reads CASSLVAGVNEKLFF. For the CDR3, the DNA is TGTGCCAGCAGCTTGGTAGCAGGTGTTAATGAAAAACTGTTTTTT.

This chain links TRBV7-2 with TRBJ1-2; 9 bases line up with TRBD1. The ends lost 3 bases at V and 6 bases at J; junction bases unmatched: 5. Germline lookup yields CDR1 SGHTA and CDR2 FQGNSA. The CDR3 is 14 residues long. CDR3 loop: CASSFRDRADGYTF. Here the CDR3 DNA reads TGTGCCAGCAGCTTCCGGGACAGGGCCGATGGCTACACCTTC. The entire variable domain, with the rest obtained from reference TRBV7-2 and TRBJ1-2, is as follows: GAGVSQSPSNKVTEKGKDVELRCDPISGHTALYWYRQSLGQGLEFLIYFQGNSAPDKSGLPSDRFSAERTGGSVSTLTIQRTQQEDSAVYLCASSFRDRADGYTFGSGTRLTVV.

V usage is TRBV5-6 and J usage is TRBJ2-7; a weak D match, TRBD1 (5 bases). The CDR3 totals 16 residues. V lost 0 bases to trimming and J lost 7 bases, with 20 bases between them. In germline, CDR1 is SGHDT, CDR2 YYEEEE. The CDR3 sequence is CASSLGIDRDPKEQYF. The CDR3 DNA is TGTGCCAGCAGCTTGGGAATCGACAGAGACCCTAAGGAGCAGTACTTC.

The chain uses TRBV27 and TRBJ2-2; D perhaps matches TRBD2 (6 bases). The CDR3 spans 16 residues. The germline CDR1 and CDR2 sequences are MNHEY and SMNVEV (reference sequence). The V end was cut by 1 base, the J end by 0 bases, with 9 bases between. The CDR3 is CASSLYSGANTGELFF. The CDR3 bases are TGTGCCAGCAGTTTATATTCGGGGGCGAACACCGGGGAGCTGTTTTTT.

The J gene is TRBJ1-2, the V gene TRBV4-3, with D hard to call. Trimming cost V 0 bases and J 4 bases, with 18 bases left between them. The CDR3 has 17 residues. Per germline, CDR1 LGHNA and CDR2 YSLEER. Written as DNA, the CDR3 is TGCGCCAGCAGCCAAGACGTGACGCGCTTCCAATTCTATGGCTACACCTTC. Amino acids: CASSQDVTRFQFYGYTF.

The V gene is TRBV19, the J gene TRBJ1-6; a weak D match, TRBD1 (5 bases). The CDR3 contains 18 residues. Trimming shortened V by 4 bases and J by 6 bases, and 22 bases separated the two germline ends. Germline loops: CDR1 LNHDA, CDR2 SQIVND (reference sequence). CDR3 protein: CASSTQIFGTGGNSPLHF. The CDR3 DNA sequence: TGTGCCAGTAGTACGCAAATATTCGGGACGGGGGGTAATTCACCCCTCCACTTT.

CDR3 sequence reads: CASSRGTPNEKLFF. DNA for the CDR3: TGTGCCAGCAGCCGCGGGACCCCTAATGAAAAACTGTTTTTT. The rearrangement joins TRBV13 to TRBJ1-4; a weak D match, TRBD1 (5 bases). The V gene lost 5 bases and the J gene lost 3 bases, with 10 bases spanning the gap. This CDR3 comprises 14 residues. The germline gives CDR1 PRHDT, CDR2 FYEKMQ (reference sequence).

The rearrangement links TRBV7-2 to TRBJ2-1; 8 positions agree with TRBD2. Losses at the gene ends were 1 base for V and 4 bases for J; bases not matched to a gene: 3. CDR1 is SGHTA and CDR2 is FQGNSA in the germline V gene. This CDR3 spans 15 amino acids. CDR3 loop: CASSLGSGGYNEQFF. The CDR3 region has the DNA TGTGCCAGCAGCTTAGGCAGCGGGGGATACAATGAGCAGTTCTTC.

This chain uses TRBV12-5 with TRBJ2-5; no reliable D call. Trimming cost V 5 bases and J 0 bases, with 16 bases left between them. The CDR3 covers 16 residues. In germline, CDR1 is LGHNT, CDR2 FRNRAP. The CDR3 reads CASGPPTAKYQETQYF. The CDR3 DNA sequence: TGTGCTAGTGGTCCGCCCACCGCAAAGTACCAAGAGACCCAGTACTTC.

The gene calls are TRBV30 and TRBJ1-1, with D possibly matching TRBD1 (6 bases). Trimming shortened V by 3 bases and J by 7 bases, and 12 bases separated the two germline ends. CDR3 size: 12 residues. In germline, CDR1 is GTSNPN, CDR2 SVGIG (reference sequence). The DNA of the CDR3 is TGTGCCTGGAGAGGGGGGGGCGGTGAAGCTTTCTTT. Amino acid sequence: CAWRGGGGEAFF. The full variable domain, rest sourced from reference TRBV30 and TRBJ1-1, is SQTIHQWPATLVQPVGSPLSLECTVEGTSNPNLYWYRQAAGRGLQLLFYSVGIGQISSEVPQNLSASRPQDRQFILSSKKLLLSDSGFYLCAWRGGGGEAFFGQGTRLTVV.

The chain links TRBV9 to TRBJ1-2, with TRBD1 as a possible D gene (6 bases). V shed 0 bases and J shed 5 bases, with 8 bases lying between them. Per the germline V gene, CDR1 is SGDLS and CDR2 is YYNGEE. The CDR3 totals 13 residues. CDR3 amino acids: CASSVVTGYGYTF. The CDR3 region has the DNA TGTGCCAGCAGCGTAGTAACAGGGTATGGCTACACCTTC.

V is TRBV9 and J is TRBJ2-2; the D gene could be TRBD1 or TRBD2 (6 bases each). CDR1 and CDR2 from the germline V gene are SGDLS and YYNGEE. The CDR3 is 16 amino acids. V was cut by 0 bases and J by 3 bases, with 12 bases left in between. For the CDR3, the DNA is TGTGCCAGCAGCGTAGAAGGGGGGCGCTACACCGGGGAGCTGTTTTTT. Its translation: CASSVEGGRYTGELFF.